Presented here are 15 T cell receptor beta chains from one specimen sequenced in a study of beta chain features in type 1 diabetes. Study observations and caveats: Moderately but significantly shorter TCRB CDR3s were found in Type 1 diabetes patients in all four CD4+ subsets.

No antigen is known for these receptors. Every isolated RNA sample was fully reverse transcribed, so sequencing captured expressed TCRB transcripts. TCRdb's table, derived via immunoSEQ multiplex PCR, lists solely in-frame clones and lacks some. The sample has about 700,000 clones, under 15% seen once. Material for sequencing was naive CD4+ T cells from blood. These TCRs come from a man between 18 and 29 years old with type 1 diabetes.

This clone appeared a single time. This chain joins TRBV2 and TRBJ2-2; D might be TRBD1 (6 bases). The V gene lost 2 bases and the J gene lost 4 bases, with 14 bases spanning the gap. The length of the CDR3 is 16 residues. Germline CDR1 SNHLY, CDR2 FYNNEI. The CDR3: CASSEQGSAFTGELFF. The CDR3 nucleotides are TGTGCCAGCAGTGAACAGGGGAGTGCGTTCACCGGGGAGCTGTTTTTT.

The V gene is TRBV19, the J gene TRBJ2-2; 8 bases line up with TRBD2. CDR3 length: 14 residues. Germline V gene sequence: CDR1 LNHDA, CDR2 SQIVND (reference sequence). The V and J ends lost 8 bases and 6 bases, in that order; junction bases with no gene match: 8. The CDR3 spells CASSGTSDAGELFF. CDR3 sequence (DNA): TGTGCCAGTTCCGGGACTAGTGATGCCGGGGAGCTGTTTTTT.

This clone has more than one count but fewer than ten. The V gene is TRBV5-1, the J gene TRBJ2-7; D not certain. V lost 3 bases and J lost 1, with 11 bases in between. The CDR3 consists of 14 residues. Germline V gene sequence: CDR1 SGHRS, CDR2 YFSETQ. The CDR3 here is CASSSVDGSYEQYF. The CDR3 coding sequence is TGCGCCAGCAGCTCAGTGGATGGGTCCTACGAGCAGTACTTC. Full variable domain (missing parts from reference TRBV5-1 and TRBJ2-7): KAGVTQTPRYLIKTRGQQVTLSCSPISGHRSVSWYQQTPGQGLQFLFEYFSETQRNKGNFPGRFSGRQFSNSRSEMNVSTLELGDSALYLCASSSVDGSYEQYFGPGTRLTVT.

This clone has more than one count but fewer than ten. The rearrangement joins TRBV18 to TRBJ2-7, with D uncertain. This CDR3 is built from 13 residues. Germline V gene data show CDR1 as KGHSH and CDR2 as LQKENI. V shed 2 bases and J shed 3 bases, with 8 bases lying between them. The CDR3 DNA sequence: TGTGCCAGCTCACCAGGGGATGTCTACGAGCAGTACTTC. It translates to CASSPGDVYEQYF.

The chain is built from TRBV7-2 and TRBJ1-6; no firm D call. Germline V gene data show CDR1 as SGHTA and CDR2 as FQGNSA. V lost 2 bases, J lost 0 bases, and 8 bases lay in between. The CDR3 covers 16 residues. CDR3 DNA sequence: TGTGCCAGCAGCTTATACCCCAGCTCCTATAATTCACCCCTCCACTTT. This sequence encodes CASSLYPSSYNSPLHF.

This clone showed up just a few times. The V and J genes are TRBV4-1 and TRBJ2-1; D is uncertain. V lost 0 bases to trimming and J lost 0 bases, with 6 bases between them. Germline CDR1 is MGHRA and CDR2 is YSYEKL. This CDR3 spans 15 amino acids. The CDR3 spells CASSQEESSYNEQFF. In DNA, the CDR3 is TGCGCCAGCAGCCAAGAGGAGAGCTCCTACAATGAGCAGTTCTTC.

In its sample, this clone was seen a few times. The J gene is TRBJ2-1, the V gene TRBV7-3; possible D gene TRBD2, 6 bases. The germline V and J ends were trimmed by 5 bases and 6 bases, with 17 bases remaining between them. Per the germline V gene, CDR1 is SGHTA and CDR2 is FQGTGA. CDR3 size: 15 residues. CDR3 DNA: TGTGCCAGCAGCGGCGGTCCGGGACTCCTCAATGAGCAGTTCTTC. It codes for CASSGGPGLLNEQFF.

This clone was seen a handful of times. The rearrangement links TRBV7-2 to TRBJ2-3; maybe TRBD2 (6 bases). The V end was cut by 4 bases, the J end by 2 bases, with 13 bases between. This CDR3 spans 15 amino acids. In germline, CDR1 is SGHTA, CDR2 FQGNSA. The CDR3 nucleotides are TGTGCCAGCAGCTGGAGGACTAACCCCACAGATACGCAGTATTTT. Protein product: CASSWRTNPTDTQYF.

This clone was detected a few times. The chain combines TRBV29-1 with TRBJ2-5; D gene uncertain. The CDR3 totals 12 residues. V lost 5 bases to trimming and J lost 5 bases, with 12 bases between them. Germline CDR1 is SQVTM and CDR2 is ANQGSEA. The CDR3 DNA is TGCAGCGTTAGCGAAGTTTGGGAGACCCAGTACTTC. This codes for CSVSEVWETQYF. Supplemented by reference TRBV29-1 and TRBJ2-5, the full variable domain reads SAVISQKPSRDICQRGTSLTIQCQVDSQVTMMFWYRQQPGQSLTLIATANQGSEATYESGFVIDKFPISRPNLTFSTLTVSNMSPEDSSIYLCSVSEVWETQYFGPGTRLLVL.

The genes are TRBV4-2 and TRBJ1-2; weak D call: TRBD1 (5 bases). V was shortened by 1 base and J by 7 bases, with 16 bases between the two germline ends. From germline, CDR1 is LGHNA and CDR2 YNFKEQ. This CDR3 spans 15 amino acids. CDR3 sequence reads: CASSQGEWGPGGYTF. CDR3 sequence (DNA): TGTGCCAGCAGCCAAGGGGAGTGGGGACCTGGTGGCTACACCTTC.

This rearrangement joins TRBV6-1 to TRBJ2-7, with a weak D call TRBD2 (6 bases). Trimming removed 8 bases from V and 3 bases from J, with 17 bases in between. This CDR3 region has 14 residues. Germline V lookup: CDR1 MNHNS, CDR2 SASEGT. The CDR3 loop reads CASGPGDRDYEQYF. Written as DNA, the CDR3 is TGTGCCAGCGGTCCGGGGGATAGAGACTACGAGCAGTACTTC.

This clone was seen only a few times. The V and J genes are TRBV14 and TRBJ2-5, with D perhaps TRBD2 (6 bases). V lost 1 base and J lost 7, with 10 bases in between. The CDR3 is 13 amino acids. In germline, CDR1 is SGHDN, CDR2 FVKESK. The CDR3 sequence: CASSQAGEATQYF. The CDR3 DNA reads TGTGCCAGCAGCCAAGCCGGGGAGGCGACCCAGTACTTC.

This sequence joins TRBV19 and TRBJ2-5; possible D gene TRBD2, 6 bases. Trimming stripped 1 base from V and 4 bases from J, with 10 bases between. This CDR3 comprises 14 residues. Germline V gene lookup returns CDR1 LNHDA and CDR2 SQIVND (reference sequence). The CDR3 reads CASSIVGTLETQYF. The CDR3, as DNA: TGTGCCAGTAGTATAGTGGGGACTTTAGAGACCCAGTACTTC. Drawing the rest from reference TRBV19 and TRBJ2-5, the complete variable domain is DGGITQSPKYLFRKEGQNVTLSCEQNLNHDAMYWYRQDPGQGLRLIYYSQIVNDFQKGDIAEGYSVSREKKESFPLTVTSAQKNPTAFYLCASSIVGTLETQYFGPGTRLLVL.

The table lists this clone with a few counts. The V gene is TRBV5-4, the J gene TRBJ2-7, with 7 nucleotides matching TRBD2. The CDR3 spans 16 residues. Trimming removed 3 bases from V and 3 bases from J; junction bases left unmatched: 12. Germline CDR1 SGHNT, CDR2 YYREEE (reference sequence). This CDR3 reads CASSSSLGREVYEQYF. The CDR3 nucleotides are TGTGCCAGCAGCTCGAGTTTGGGTCGGGAGGTCTACGAGCAGTACTTC. Together with reference TRBV5-4 and TRBJ2-7, the CDR3 gives the full variable domain: ETGVTQSPTHLIKTRGQQVTLRCSSQSGHNTVSWYQQALGQGPQFIFQYYREEENGRGNFPPRFSGLQFPNYSSELNVNALELDDSALYLCASSSSLGREVYEQYFGPGTRLTVT.

V gene TRBV2 combines with J gene TRBJ2-2; possibly TRBD1 for D (5 bases). Germline V CDR1 and CDR2: SNHLY, FYNNEI. With 7 bases removed from V and 0 bases from J, the gap between germline ends came to 9 bases. The CDR3 spans 14 residues. This chain's CDR3 is CASMGQANTGELFF. The CDR3 region has the DNA TGTGCCAGCATGGGGCAGGCGAACACCGGGGAGCTGTTTTTT.